The present TCR beta chain was sequenced within a study of blood T cells in healthy people across ages. Points from the study as a whole: TCR beta diversity per million T cells fell roughly linearly with age.

The germline gives CDR1 LGHDT, CDR2 YNNKEL (reference sequence). The CDR3 length is 16 residues. V was pared by 3 bases and J by 1 base, with 6 bases of the junction left unmatched. Whenever a sample was processed, at least 6 million PBMCs were isolated. The extraction recovered at least 5.5 micrograms of total RNA per sample. A J-beta primer mix and a sample-barcoded 5' primer were used in a second PCR of roughly 7 to 12 cycles. Each cDNA molecule carried a tag from a template-switch adaptor that contained 12 random nucleotides. Each CDR3 protein is one row after TCRdb ran MiXCR on the 5' RACE reads. The sample contains roughly 700,000 distinct CDR3 sequences, about 30% of which appear only once. This clonotype was counted at least ten times. The antigen is unknown.

The source of this sequence is an elderly woman in good health. This chain connects TRBV3-1 to TRBJ2-3, with 8 bases matching TRBD1. Source material: blood. CDR3 sequence (DNA): TGTGCCAGCAGCCATACCACGGGACAGGGCACAGATACGCAGTATTTT. Its protein is CASSHTTGQGTDTQYF.